This T cell receptor (beta chain) is drawn from a study of response to subunit inactivated influenza vaccine. TCRdb fed the RT-PCR reads into MiXCR, producing one record per CDR3 protein. The table shows 550,000 to 650,000 distinct CDR3 sequences, with about 11% occurring only once. This clonotype was seen a few times. Germline CDR1 is ENHRY and CDR2 is SYGVKD. The CDR3 extends over 15 amino acids. V was clipped by 4 bases and J by 4 bases, with 11 bases between them. This chain joins TRBV10-3 and TRBJ2-6; D possibly matches TRBD1 or TRBD2 (5 bases each). The material was PBMCs from blood, obtained on the day of vaccination. This clonotype was sampled from a man between 50 and 59 years old who received an inactivated influenza vaccine. CDR3 sequence reads: CAISVAGTGANVLTF. Written as DNA, the CDR3 is TGTGCCATCAGTGTGGCCGGGACCGGGGCCAACGTCCTGACTTTC.